This TCR beta chain was recorded in a study of beta chain features in type 1 diabetes. Notes on the study in general: Researchers report that Type 1 diabetes patients had moderately but significantly shorter TCRB CDR3s across all four CD4+ subsets. PCR might favor shorter templates, equally in patients and controls.

Isolation of CD4+ naive, central memory, regulatory and stem cell-like memory cells was achieved by sorting via CD45RO/CCR7/CD25/CD127/CD95/CD27. This clone has only a few counts. The antigen is undetermined. Sequenced material consisted of expressed TCRB transcripts (all of the isolated RNA was reverse transcribed). TCRdb keeps only in-frame clones here, not all; method: immunoSEQ multiplex PCR. The sample yields around 250,000 clones, about 24% seen once. This TCR came from a woman between 25 and 40 years old with type 1 diabetes. The specimen was naive CD4+ T cells from blood.

CDR3 nucleotide sequence: TGTGCCAGCAGCCAAGATACGCTAGCGGGAGGTCGGGCAGATACGCAGTATTTT. Amino acids: CASSQDTLAGGRADTQYF. V gene TRBV4-2 combines with J gene TRBJ2-3; 11 positions match TRBD2. Germline V gene data show CDR1 as LGHNA and CDR2 as YNFKEQ. The CDR3 sequence is 18 residues long. After removal of 0 bases from V and 4 bases from J, the junction contained 9 bases not matched to a gene.